These 27 T cell receptor beta chains were all obtained from the same sample, sequenced in a study of blood T cell repertoires in COVID-19. TCRdb keeps only in-frame clones here, not all; method: immunoSEQ multiplex PCR. The sample has 200,000 to 250,000 clones, 85% to 90% seen once. Sequencing was carried out using peripheral blood. The receptors originated from a man between 18 and 35 years old with active or convalescent COVID-19.

The CDR3 nucleotides read TGTGCCAGTAGTATCTCTCCAGGAAAGAACACTGAAGCTTTCTTT. Its translation: CASSISPGKNTEAFF. The chain is built from TRBV19 and TRBJ1-1; D gene uncertain. Looked up from germline, CDR1 is LNHDA and CDR2 is SQIVND (reference sequence). The CDR3 length is 15 residues. Deletions cut 3 bases from V and 1 base from J, with 12 bases between.

This chain links TRBV7-9 with TRBJ2-1, with a weak D call TRBD2 (5 bases). CDR3 size: 16 residues. The germline CDR1 and CDR2 sequences are SEHNR and FQNEAQ (reference sequence). The V and J ends lost 5 bases and 4 bases respectively, with 18 bases between them. CDR3 residues: CASSPGGGFLYNEQFF. The CDR3 nucleotides read TGTGCCAGCAGCCCTGGAGGAGGTTTTTTGTACAATGAGCAGTTCTTC.

This chain uses TRBV10-3 with TRBJ2-5, with 11 bases matching TRBD2. Germline V gives CDR1 ENHRY, CDR2 SYGVKD. Trimming took 4 bases from V and 2 from J; bases not matched to a gene: 6. The CDR3 length is 16 residues. CDR3 in amino acids: CAISVRLAGLQETQYF. CDR3 DNA sequence: TGTGCCATCAGTGTAAGACTAGCGGGATTACAAGAGACCCAGTACTTC.

Regarding this clone: This sample also contains other DNA sequences that code for the same CDR3. V and J are TRBV28 and TRBJ1-1; a weak D match, TRBD1 (5 bases). Germline loops: CDR1 MDHEN, CDR2 SYDVKM. With 5 bases removed from V and 0 bases from J, the gap between germline ends came to 10 bases. This CDR3 has 14 amino acids. In DNA form, the CDR3 reads TGTGCCAGCAGTCGGGGGGGAGTGAACACTGAAGCTTTCTTT. Translation: CASSRGGVNTEAFF. Supplemented by reference TRBV28 and TRBJ1-1, the full variable domain reads DVKVTQSSRYLVKRTGEKVFLECVQDMDHENMFWYRQDPGLGLRLIYFSYDVKMKEKGDIPEGYSVSREKKERFSLILESASTNQTSMYLCASSRGGVNTEAFFGQGTRLTVV.

In this sample, this clone turned up a few times. V usage is TRBV4-1 and J usage is TRBJ2-4; a possible D gene is TRBD2 (6 bases). Trimming removed 0 bases from V and 0 bases from J, with 15 bases in between. Germline V gene lookup returns CDR1 MGHRA and CDR2 YSYEKL. The CDR3 spans 18 residues. CDR3 sequence reads: CASSQDTEGFLAKNIQYF. The CDR3 nucleotides read TGCGCCAGCAGCCAAGATACGGAGGGATTCTTAGCCAAAAACATTCAGTACTTC.

The CDR3 loop reads CASSLDRLNEKLFF. CDR3 sequence (DNA): TGTGCCAGCAGCTTAGACAGGTTGAATGAAAAACTGTTTTTT. The chain has TRBV7-2 and TRBJ1-4, with D perhaps TRBD1 (5 bases). The V end lost 1 base, the J end lost 5 bases, and 8 bases lay between the germline ends. The CDR3 consists of 14 residues. Looked up from germline, CDR1 is SGHTA and CDR2 is FQGNSA.

This chain links TRBV5-1 with TRBJ2-7; tentative D call: TRBD2 (6 bases). The CDR3 has 14 amino acids. Germline loops: CDR1 SGHRS, CDR2 YFSETQ. V lost 2 bases and J 0 bases, leaving 9 bases between the germline ends. Written as DNA, the CDR3 is TGCGCCAGCAGCTTCGCGGGAAGCTCCTACGAGCAGTACTTC. Its translation is CASSFAGSSYEQYF.

The chain couples TRBV2 to TRBJ1-3; TRBD1 is a possible D gene (6 bases). The germline V and J ends were trimmed by 7 bases and 0 bases, with 16 bases remaining between them. The CDR3 extends over 16 amino acids. Germline V gene lookup returns CDR1 SNHLY and CDR2 FYNNEI. CDR3 in DNA: TGTGCCAGCAACCAGGACAGCCTACACTCTGGAAACACCATATATTTT. Translation: CASNQDSLHSGNTIYF. The full variable domain, completed using reference TRBV2 and TRBJ1-3, is EPEVTQTPSHQVTQMGQEVILRCVPISNHLYFYWYRQILGQKVEFLVSFYNNEISEKSEIFDDQFSVERPDGSNFTLKIRSTKLEDSAMYFCASNQDSLHSGNTIYFGEGSWLTVV.

The genes are TRBV2 and TRBJ1-5; D ambiguous. There are 14 residues in the CDR3. Germline V gene sequence: CDR1 SNHLY, CDR2 FYNNEI. The ends were cut back, 4 bases at V and 7 bases at J, with 14 bases in the middle. This CDR3 is CASSGFQADQPQHF. The DNA for the CDR3 is TGTGCCAGCAGTGGTTTTCAGGCTGACCAGCCCCAGCATTTT.

The chain joins TRBV4-2 to TRBJ2-1; the D is unclear. From germline, CDR1 is LGHNA and CDR2 YNFKEQ. The CDR3 is 15 amino acids. Trimming shortened V by 0 bases and J by 0 bases, and 6 bases separated the two germline ends. Written as DNA, the CDR3 is TGTGCCAGCAGCCAAGAAGAGAGCTCCTACAATGAGCAGTTCTTC. This sequence encodes CASSQEESSYNEQFF.

The rearrangement uses TRBV19 and TRBJ2-7; TRBD2 matches at 7 bases. The V segment lost 4 bases and the J segment 7 bases; nucleotides outside the gene matches: 13. The CDR3 is 15 residues long. CDR1 LNHDA and CDR2 SQIVND come from the germline V gene (reference sequence). In DNA form, the CDR3 reads TGTGCCAGTAGTAGCCTAGCGGACTTACTACGGGAGCAGTACTTC. This codes for CASSSLADLLREQYF.

The V gene is TRBV7-2, the J gene TRBJ2-3; TRBD1 might be the D (5 bases). V dropped 6 bases and J dropped 2 bases, with 12 bases sitting between them. The germline V gene has CDR1 SGHTA and CDR2 FQGNSA. This CDR3 region has 14 residues. This chain's CDR3 is CASSWGSITDTQYF. The CDR3 DNA reads as TGTGCCAGCAGTTGGGGCTCCATCACAGATACGCAGTATTTT.

The chain employs TRBV7-2 and TRBJ2-1, with 12 bases aligning to TRBD2. The germline V gene has CDR1 SGHTA and CDR2 FQGNSA. V gave up 2 bases and J gave up 8 bases; unmatched junction bases: 13. The CDR3 covers 18 residues. CDR3 in DNA: TGTGCCAGCAGCTTAACTCCGACTAGCGGGAGTGATGGGGATGAGCAGTTCTTC. Protein product: CASSLTPTSGSDGDEQFF.

The chain combines TRBV9 with TRBJ2-7; no clear D. The CDR3 has 14 amino acids. Germline CDR1 is SGDLS and CDR2 is YYNGEE. V gave up 0 bases and J gave up 3 bases, with 10 bases separating them. CDR3 sequence (DNA): TGTGCCAGCAGCGTAGGTCCAGGCCTCTACGAGCAGTACTTC. Encoded protein: CASSVGPGLYEQYF.

The chain combines TRBV18 with TRBJ1-3; D call uncertain. The germline CDR1 and CDR2 sequences are KGHSH and LQKENI. This CDR3 has 13 amino acids. V gave up 4 bases and J gave up 2 bases, with 6 bases separating them. The CDR3 DNA reads as TGTGCCAGCTCACAATCTGCTGGAAACACCATATATTTT. This sequence encodes CASSQSAGNTIYF.

The genes are TRBV19 and TRBJ1-1, with 8 bases lining up with TRBD1. Germline CDR1 and CDR2: LNHDA and SQIVND (reference sequence). The CDR3 is made up of 14 amino acids. J was trimmed by 3 bases and V by 3 bases; bases with no gene match: 3. As DNA, the CDR3 is TGTGCCAGTAGTATTTGGGGACAGGACACTGAAGCTTTCTTT. This gives the protein CASSIWGQDTEAFF.

This chain connects TRBV4-3 to TRBJ2-6; maybe TRBD1 (5 bases). The CDR3 sequence is 20 residues long. The germline CDR1 and CDR2 sequences are LGHNA and YSLEER. V gave up 0 bases and J gave up 2 bases, with 20 bases separating them. CDR3 sequence reads: CASSQDLGLIRVTGANVLTF. As DNA, the CDR3 is TGCGCCAGCAGCCAAGATTTGGGCCTGATCAGGGTTACTGGGGCCAACGTCCTGACTTTC.

As DNA, the CDR3 is TGCGCCAGCAGCCTAGACGGACAGGGGGGAACCTACGAGCAGTACTTC. This codes for CASSLDGQGGTYEQYF. The J gene is TRBJ2-7, the V gene TRBV4-3; 10 nucleotides match TRBD1. CDR3 length equals 16 residues. V was pared by 4 bases and J by 2 bases, with 8 bases of the junction left unmatched. Germline V lookup: CDR1 LGHNA, CDR2 YSLEER.

This sequence joins TRBV2 and TRBJ1-1; 11 bases are a match to TRBD1. CDR3 length: 14 amino acids. After removal of 4 bases from V and 11 bases from J, the junction contained 9 bases not matched to a gene. Germline V lookup: CDR1 SNHLY, CDR2 FYNNEI. CDR3 loop: CASSVGQGGMVAFF. The DNA for the CDR3 is TGTGCCAGCAGTGTGGGACAGGGGGGAATGGTGGCTTTCTTT.

V and J are TRBV7-2 and TRBJ2-5; 11 bases fit TRBD2. The CDR3 has 17 amino acids. Trimming cost V 5 bases and J 6 bases; bases outside gene matches: 14. Per germline, CDR1 SGHTA and CDR2 FQGNSA. The CDR3 region is CASSPLLTSGTGKTQYF. CDR3 nucleotide sequence: TGTGCCAGCAGCCCACTGTTGACTAGCGGGACTGGGAAGACCCAGTACTTC.

The rearrangement links TRBV5-1 to TRBJ2-7, with D possibly being TRBD2 (6 bases). V was shortened by 1 base and J by 7 bases, with 12 bases between the two germline ends. The length of the CDR3 is 13 residues. CDR1 is SGHRS and CDR2 is YFSETQ in the germline V gene. The DNA for the CDR3 is TGCGCCAGCAGCTTGCCGGGAGTGGGAGAGCAGTACTTC. It is translated as CASSLPGVGEQYF.

This chain joins TRBV9 and TRBJ2-7; TRBD2 is a possible D gene (6 bases). The germline V gene encodes CDR1 SGDLS and CDR2 YYNGEE. There are 13 residues in the CDR3. With 0 bases removed from V and 7 bases from J, the gap between germline ends came to 11 bases. This chain's CDR3 is CASSVGGGWEQYF. CDR3 sequence (DNA): TGTGCCAGCAGCGTAGGTGGAGGGTGGGAGCAGTACTTC.

This sequence joins TRBV6-2 or TRBV6-3 and TRBJ2-7, with D perhaps matching TRBD1 (6 bases). V was shortened by 0 bases and J by 3 bases, with 15 bases between the two germline ends. The V gene's germline CDR1 is MNHEY and CDR2 SVGEGT. CDR3 size: 16 residues. The CDR3 loop is CASSYSRGTQGYEQYF. The CDR3 DNA is TGTGCCAGCAGTTACTCAAGGGGGACACAGGGCTACGAGCAGTACTTC.

The chain uses TRBV4-1 and TRBJ1-5; D call uncertain. V lost 1 base and J 5 bases, leaving 9 bases between the germline ends. Germline values: CDR1 MGHRA, CDR2 YSYEKL. The CDR3 covers 14 residues. The CDR3 sequence: CASSQAGAYQPQHF. The CDR3 DNA reads TGCGCCAGCAGCCAAGCGGGTGCTTATCAGCCCCAGCATTTT.

V is TRBV7-9 and J is TRBJ2-5, with 10 positions matching TRBD2. V gave up 1 base and J gave up 4 bases; unmatched junction bases: 6. Germline V CDR1 and CDR2: SEHNR, FQNEAQ (reference sequence). The CDR3 is made up of 16 amino acids. The CDR3 sequence is CASSLGSSGSGETQYF. For the CDR3, the DNA is TGTGCCAGCAGCTTAGGGTCTAGCGGGAGCGGAGAGACCCAGTACTTC.

This clone was recorded once. V gene TRBV29-1 combines with J gene TRBJ1-1; 9 positions match TRBD1. CDR1 and CDR2 (germline): SQVTM, ANQGSEA. Trimming cost V 4 bases and J 4 bases; bases outside gene matches: 10. CDR3 size: 15 residues. As DNA, the CDR3 is TGCAGCGTTGCGTACAGGGGGCGCTTTGGCACTGAAGCTTTCTTT. Protein sequence: CSVAYRGRFGTEAFF.

The chain joins TRBV11-2 to TRBJ1-6; no reliable D call. Germline CDR1 and CDR2: SGHAT and FQNNGV. The CDR3 runs 12 residues. The V end was cut by 3 bases, the J end by 7 bases, with 4 bases between. The CDR3 DNA sequence: TGTGCCAGCAGCTTGCTAAATTCACCCCTCCACTTT. It encodes CASSLLNSPLHF.